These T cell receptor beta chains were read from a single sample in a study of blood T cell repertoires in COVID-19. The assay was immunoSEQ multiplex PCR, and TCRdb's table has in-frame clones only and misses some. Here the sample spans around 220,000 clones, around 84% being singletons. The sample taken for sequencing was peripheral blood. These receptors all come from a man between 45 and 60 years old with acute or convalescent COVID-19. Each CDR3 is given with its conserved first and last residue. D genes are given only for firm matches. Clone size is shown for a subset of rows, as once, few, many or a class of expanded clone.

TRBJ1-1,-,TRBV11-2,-,CASSLDARGHNTEAFF,TGTGCCAGCAGCTTAGATGCCAGGGGCCACAACACTGAAGCTTTCTTT
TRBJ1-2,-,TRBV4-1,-,CASSQLGGRSNYGYTF,TGCGCCAGCAGCCAATTGGGCGGGCGGAGTAACTATGGCTACACCTTC
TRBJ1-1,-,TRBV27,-,CASKVSRDRDEAFF,TGTGCCAGCAAGGTCAGCCGGGATCGAGATGAAGCTTTCTTT
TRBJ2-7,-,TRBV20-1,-,CSARDNYEQYF,TGCAGTGCTAGAGATAACTACGAGCAGTACTTC
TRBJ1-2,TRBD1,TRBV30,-,CAWSKTGGGYTF,TGTGCCTGGAGTAAAACAGGGGGCGGCTACACCTTC
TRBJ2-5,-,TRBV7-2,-,CASSLQTGQETQYF,TGTGCCAGCAGCTTACAGACGGGGCAAGAGACCCAGTACTTC
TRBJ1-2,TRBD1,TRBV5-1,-,CASSLGQGVGYGYTF,TGCGCCAGCAGCTTGGGCCAGGGGGTTGGGTATGGCTACACCTTC
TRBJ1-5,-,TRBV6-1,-,CASSEGRSFDQPQHF,TGTGCCAGCAGTGAAGGCAGATCGTTCGATCAGCCCCAGCATTTT
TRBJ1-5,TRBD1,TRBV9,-,CASREDRASLNQPQHF,TGTGCCAGCAGAGAGGACAGGGCGTCGCTCAATCAGCCCCAGCATTTT
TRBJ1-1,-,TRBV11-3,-,CASSLSGAAEAFF,TGTGCCAGCAGCTTGTCAGGGGCCGCTGAAGCTTTCTTT
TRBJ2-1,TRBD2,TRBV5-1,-,CASRRTSDLSSYNEQFF,TGCGCCAGCAGACGGACTAGCGACTTGAGCTCCTACAATGAGCAGTTCTTC
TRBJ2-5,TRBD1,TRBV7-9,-,CASSAPQGARETQYF,TGTGCCAGCAGCGCCCCGCAGGGGGCGAGGGAGACCCAGTACTTC
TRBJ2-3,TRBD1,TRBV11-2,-,CASSLQGAVDTQYF,TGTGCCAGCAGCTTACAGGGGGCAGTAGATACGCAGTATTTT
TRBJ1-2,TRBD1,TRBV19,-,CASSMGQSLKRGYTF,TGTGCCAGTAGTATGGGACAGTCTCTTAAGCGTGGCTACACCTTC
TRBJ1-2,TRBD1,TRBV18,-,CASSSTWTGANYGYTF,TGTGCCAGCTCATCCACCTGGACAGGGGCTAACTATGGCTACACCTTC
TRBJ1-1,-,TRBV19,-,CASSTWGGDTEAFF,TGTGCCAGTAGTACCTGGGGCGGGGACACTGAAGCTTTCTTT
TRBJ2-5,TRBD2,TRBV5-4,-,CASSRGTSQETQYF,TGTGCCAGCAGCCGAGGGACTAGTCAAGAGACCCAGTACTTC
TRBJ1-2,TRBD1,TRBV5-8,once,CASSLQGARGYTF,TGTGCCAGCAGCTTGCAGGGGGCGAGGGGCTACACCTTC
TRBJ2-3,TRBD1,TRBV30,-,CAWRGQSTDTQYF,TGTGCCTGGAGGGGACAGTCCACAGATACGCAGTATTTT
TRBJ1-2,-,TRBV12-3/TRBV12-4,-,CASSYFAGDGYTF,TGTGCCAGCAGTTATTTTGCAGGGGACGGCTACACCTTC
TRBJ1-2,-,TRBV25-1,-,CASSVAGYGYTF,TGTGCCAGCAGTGTGGCAGGCTATGGCTACACCTTC
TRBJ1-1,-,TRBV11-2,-,CASSRSVHLRFGRALGNTEAFF,TGTGCCAGCAGTCGATCTGTACACTTAAGGTTTGGCAGGGCGCTCGGAAACACTGAAGCTTTCTTT
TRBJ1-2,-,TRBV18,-,CASSADPNYGYTF,TGTGCCAGCTCGGCGGATCCAAACTATGGCTACACCTTC
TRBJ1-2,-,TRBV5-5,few,CASSLGAGAYGYTF,TGTGCCAGCAGCTTGGGTGCAGGGGCCTATGGCTACACCTTC
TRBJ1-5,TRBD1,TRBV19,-,CASTLGQGNQPQHF,TGTGCCAGTACCCTCGGACAGGGCAATCAGCCCCAGCATTTT
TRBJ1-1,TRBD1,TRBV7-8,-,CASSRDRGLTEAFF,TGTGCCAGCAGCAGAGACAGGGGGCTTACTGAAGCTTTCTTT
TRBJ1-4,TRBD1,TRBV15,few,CATSRDGDRNEKLFF,TGTGCCACCAGCAGAGATGGGGACAGAAATGAAAAACTGTTTTTT
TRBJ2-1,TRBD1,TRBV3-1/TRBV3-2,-,CASSQDHVGQANNEQFF,TGTGCCAGCAGCCAAGATCACGTAGGACAGGCAAACAATGAGCAGTTCTTC